This T cell receptor (beta chain) was recorded in a study of blood T cell repertoires in COVID-19. Study-level information: Some COVID-19 samples were acute and others convalescent; all came from the United States, Italy and Spain. Sample material is recorded as cDNA or gDNA derived from T cells, B-cell-depleted T cells, or PBMCs.

Original handling: Reference gene primer amplification gave nucleated cell count estimates. Some clones are missing from TCRdb's copy, which holds only in-frame ones; the method was immunoSEQ multiplex PCR. Clone size and the V and J calls come from that table; the DNA yielded D and trimming. The sample comprises around 150,000 clones, 70% to 85% of which are singletons, and approximately 21% rests with the top ten. The germline V gene has CDR1 SGHAT and CDR2 FQNNGV. V lost 1 base to trimming and J lost 0 bases, with 9 bases between them. This CDR3 has 16 residues. The V gene is TRBV11-2, the J gene TRBJ1-4; D possibly corresponds to TRBD1 (6 bases). The source material was peripheral blood. The receptor was derived from an elderly woman with acute or convalescent COVID-19. The CDR3 loop reads CASSLGTVATNEKLFF. CDR3 sequence (DNA): TGTGCCAGCAGCTTAGGGACAGTCGCAACTAATGAAAAACTGTTTTTT.